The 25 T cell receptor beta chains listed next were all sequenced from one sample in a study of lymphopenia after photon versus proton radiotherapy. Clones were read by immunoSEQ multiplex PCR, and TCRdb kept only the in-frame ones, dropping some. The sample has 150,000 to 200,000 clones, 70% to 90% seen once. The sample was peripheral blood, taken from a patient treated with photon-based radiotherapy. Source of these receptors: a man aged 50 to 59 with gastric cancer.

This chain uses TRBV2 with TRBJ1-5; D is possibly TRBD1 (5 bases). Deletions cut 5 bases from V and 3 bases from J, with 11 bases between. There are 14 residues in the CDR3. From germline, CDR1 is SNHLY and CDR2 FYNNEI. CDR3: CASSLGGSNQPQHF. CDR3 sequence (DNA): TGTGCCAGCAGTTTGGGGGGGTCCAATCAGCCCCAGCATTTT.

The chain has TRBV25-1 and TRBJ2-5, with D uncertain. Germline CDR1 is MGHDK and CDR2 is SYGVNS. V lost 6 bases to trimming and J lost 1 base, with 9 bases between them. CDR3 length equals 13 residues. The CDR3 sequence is CASRDGAQETQYF. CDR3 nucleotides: TGTGCCAGCAGAGACGGTGCCCAAGAGACCCAGTACTTC. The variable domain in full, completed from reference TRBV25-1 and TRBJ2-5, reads EADIYQTPRYLVIGTGKKITLECSQTMGHDKMYWYQQDPGMELHLIHYSYGVNSTEKGDLSSESTVSRIRTEHFPLTLESARPSHTSQYLCASRDGAQETQYFGPGTRLLVL.

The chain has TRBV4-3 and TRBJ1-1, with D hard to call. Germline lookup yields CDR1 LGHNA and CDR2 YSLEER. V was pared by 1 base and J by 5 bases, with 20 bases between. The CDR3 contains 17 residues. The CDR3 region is CASSQGLKGGSTTEAFF. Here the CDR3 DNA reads TGCGCCAGCAGCCAAGGGTTAAAGGGAGGGAGTACGACTGAAGCTTTCTTT.

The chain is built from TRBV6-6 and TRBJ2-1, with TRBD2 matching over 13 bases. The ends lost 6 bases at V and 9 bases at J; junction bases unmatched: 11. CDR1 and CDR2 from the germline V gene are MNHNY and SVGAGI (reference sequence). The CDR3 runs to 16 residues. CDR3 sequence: CASRSPLLAGGGEQFF. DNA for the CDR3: TGTGCCAGCAGATCCCCCTTACTAGCGGGAGGGGGTGAGCAGTTCTTC.

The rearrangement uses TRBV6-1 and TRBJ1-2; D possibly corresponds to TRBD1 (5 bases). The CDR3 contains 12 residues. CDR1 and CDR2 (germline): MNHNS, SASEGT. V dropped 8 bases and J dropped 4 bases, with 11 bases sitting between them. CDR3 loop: CASVGVLYGYTF. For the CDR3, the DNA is TGTGCCAGCGTAGGGGTTCTCTATGGCTACACCTTC.

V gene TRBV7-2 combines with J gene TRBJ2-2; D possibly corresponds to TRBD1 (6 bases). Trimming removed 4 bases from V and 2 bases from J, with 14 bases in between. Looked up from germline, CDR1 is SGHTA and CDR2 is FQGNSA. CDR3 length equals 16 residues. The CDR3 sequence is CASSSYTGINTGELFF. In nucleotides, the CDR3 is TGTGCCAGCAGCTCATATACAGGGATCAACACCGGGGAGCTGTTTTTT.

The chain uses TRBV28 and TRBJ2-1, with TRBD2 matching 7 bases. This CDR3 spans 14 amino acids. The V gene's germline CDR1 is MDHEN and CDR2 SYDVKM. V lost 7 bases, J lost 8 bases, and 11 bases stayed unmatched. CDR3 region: CASIPGLRKYEQFF. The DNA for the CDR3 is TGTGCCAGCATCCCGGGACTAAGAAAGTATGAGCAGTTCTTC.

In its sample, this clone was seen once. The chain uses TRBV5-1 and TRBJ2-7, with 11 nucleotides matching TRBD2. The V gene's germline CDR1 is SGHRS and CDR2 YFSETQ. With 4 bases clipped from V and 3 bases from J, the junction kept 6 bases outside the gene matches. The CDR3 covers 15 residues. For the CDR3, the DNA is TGCGCCAGCAGCCCGGGGGGGACTAGCGGCTACGAGCAGTACTTC. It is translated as CASSPGGTSGYEQYF.

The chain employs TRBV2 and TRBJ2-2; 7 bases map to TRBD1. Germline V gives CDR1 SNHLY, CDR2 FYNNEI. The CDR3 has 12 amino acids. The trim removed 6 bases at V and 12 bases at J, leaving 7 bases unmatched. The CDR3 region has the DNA TGTGCCAGCAGGAGGGAACAGGGGCAGCTGTTTTTT. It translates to CASRREQGQLFF.

CDR3 sequence reads: CASSLAFAGGPHEQYF. CDR3 nucleotide sequence: TGCGCCAGCAGCTTGGCCTTTGCGGGAGGGCCGCACGAGCAGTACTTC. The chain recombines TRBV5-1 with TRBJ2-7; 9 bases fit TRBD2. This CDR3 has 16 amino acids. V shed 0 bases and J 5 bases; nucleotides not matched to a gene: 9. Germline V gene data show CDR1 as SGHRS and CDR2 as YFSETQ.

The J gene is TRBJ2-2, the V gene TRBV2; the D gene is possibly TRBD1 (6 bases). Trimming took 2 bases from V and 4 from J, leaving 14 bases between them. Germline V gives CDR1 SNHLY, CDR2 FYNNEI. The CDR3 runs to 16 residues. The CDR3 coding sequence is TGTGCCAGCAGTGAAAGGCGAACAGGGATCACCGGGGAGCTGTTTTTT. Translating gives CASSERRTGITGELFF.

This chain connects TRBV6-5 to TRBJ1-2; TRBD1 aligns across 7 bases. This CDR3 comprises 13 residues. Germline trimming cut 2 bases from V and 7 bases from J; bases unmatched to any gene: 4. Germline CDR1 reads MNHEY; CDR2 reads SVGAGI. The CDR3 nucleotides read TGTGCCAGCAGTTACGACAGGGACGGTGGCTACACCTTC. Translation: CASSYDRDGGYTF.

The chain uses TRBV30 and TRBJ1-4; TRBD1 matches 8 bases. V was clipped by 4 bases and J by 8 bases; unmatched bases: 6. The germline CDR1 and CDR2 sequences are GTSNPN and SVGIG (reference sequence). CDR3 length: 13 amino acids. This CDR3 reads CAWMGRGREKLFF. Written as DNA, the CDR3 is TGTGCCTGGATGGGCAGGGGGCGCGAAAAACTGTTTTTT.

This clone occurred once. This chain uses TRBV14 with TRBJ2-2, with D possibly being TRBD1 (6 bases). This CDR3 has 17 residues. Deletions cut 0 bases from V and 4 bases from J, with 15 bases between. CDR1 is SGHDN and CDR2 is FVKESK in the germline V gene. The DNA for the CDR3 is TGTGCCAGCAGCCAAGAAGGGGGTAGAGGGTCCACCGGGGAGCTGTTTTTT. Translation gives CASSQEGGRGSTGELFF.

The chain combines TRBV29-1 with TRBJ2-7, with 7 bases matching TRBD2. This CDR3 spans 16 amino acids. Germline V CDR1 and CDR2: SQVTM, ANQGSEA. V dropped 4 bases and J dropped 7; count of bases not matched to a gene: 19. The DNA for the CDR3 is TGCAGCGTTGGATACCTTACTAGCGCCCTTGTGGAGGAGCAGTACTTC. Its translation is CSVGYLTSALVEEQYF.

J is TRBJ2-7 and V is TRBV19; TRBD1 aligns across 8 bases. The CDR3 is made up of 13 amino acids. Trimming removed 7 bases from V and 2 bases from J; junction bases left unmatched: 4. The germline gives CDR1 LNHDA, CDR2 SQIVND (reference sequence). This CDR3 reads CASKDRATYEQYF. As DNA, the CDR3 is TGTGCCAGTAAGGACAGGGCGACCTACGAGCAGTACTTC.

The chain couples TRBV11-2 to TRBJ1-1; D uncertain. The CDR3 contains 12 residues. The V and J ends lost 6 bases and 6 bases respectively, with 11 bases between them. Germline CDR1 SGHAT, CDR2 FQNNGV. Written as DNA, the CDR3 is TGTGCCAGCAGAGGACGGGATTCTGAAGCTTTCTTT. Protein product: CASRGRDSEAFF. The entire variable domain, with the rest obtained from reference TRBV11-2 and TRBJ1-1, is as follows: EAGVAQSPRYKIIEKRQSVAFWCNPISGHATLYWYQQILGQGPKLLIQFQNNGVVDDSQLPKDRFSAERLKGVDSTLKIQPAKLEDSAVYLCASRGRDSEAFFGQGTRLTVV.

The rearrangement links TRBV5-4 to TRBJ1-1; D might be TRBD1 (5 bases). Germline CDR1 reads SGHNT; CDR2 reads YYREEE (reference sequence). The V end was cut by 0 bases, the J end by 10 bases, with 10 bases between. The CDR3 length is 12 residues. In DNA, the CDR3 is TGTGCCAGCAGCTTGGAGGGGAAGGGAGCTTTCTTT. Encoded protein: CASSLEGKGAFF. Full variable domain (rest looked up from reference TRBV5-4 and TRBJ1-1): ETGVTQSPTHLIKTRGQQVTLRCSSQSGHNTVSWYQQALGQGPQFIFQYYREEENGRGNFPPRFSGLQFPNYSSELNVNALELDDSALYLCASSLEGKGAFFGQGTRLTVV.

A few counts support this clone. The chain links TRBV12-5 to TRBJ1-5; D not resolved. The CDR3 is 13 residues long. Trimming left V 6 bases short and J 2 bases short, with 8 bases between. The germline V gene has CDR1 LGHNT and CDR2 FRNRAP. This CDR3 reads CASGGPGNQPQHF. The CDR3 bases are TGTGCTAGTGGAGGTCCAGGCAATCAGCCCCAGCATTTT. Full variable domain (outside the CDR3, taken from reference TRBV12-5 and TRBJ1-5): DARVTQTPRHKVTEMGQEVTMRCQPILGHNTVFWYRQTMMQGLELLAYFRNRAPLDDSGMPKDRFSAEMPDATLATLKIQPSEPRDSAVYFCASGGPGNQPQHFGDGTRLSIL.

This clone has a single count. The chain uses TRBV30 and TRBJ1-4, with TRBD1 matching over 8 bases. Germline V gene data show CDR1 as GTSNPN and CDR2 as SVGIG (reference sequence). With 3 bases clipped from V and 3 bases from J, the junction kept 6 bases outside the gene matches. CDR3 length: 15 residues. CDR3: CAWSPGQGPNEKLFF. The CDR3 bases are TGTGCCTGGAGCCCAGGACAGGGCCCTAATGAAAAACTGTTTTTT.

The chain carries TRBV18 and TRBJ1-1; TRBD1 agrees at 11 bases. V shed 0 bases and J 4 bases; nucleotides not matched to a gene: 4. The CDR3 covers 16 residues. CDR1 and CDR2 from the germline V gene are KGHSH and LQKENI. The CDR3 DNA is TGTGCCAGCTCACCACCCAGGACAGGGGGCGGCACTGAAGCTTTCTTT. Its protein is CASSPPRTGGGTEAFF.

In DNA form, the CDR3 reads TGTGCCAGTAGCCGGGGGGACGGTAATGAAAAACTGTTTTTT. Residues: CASSRGDGNEKLFF. The chain employs TRBV19 and TRBJ1-4; possible D gene TRBD1, 5 bases. The V gene lost 6 bases and the J gene lost 4 bases, with 12 bases spanning the gap. CDR3 length: 14 amino acids. CDR1 is LNHDA and CDR2 is SQIVND in the germline V gene (reference sequence).

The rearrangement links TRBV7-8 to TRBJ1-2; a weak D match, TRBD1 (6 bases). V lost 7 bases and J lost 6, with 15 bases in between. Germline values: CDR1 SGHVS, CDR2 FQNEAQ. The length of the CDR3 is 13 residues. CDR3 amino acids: CASTRQAGDGYTF. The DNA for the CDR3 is TGTGCCAGCACCCGACAGGCCGGGGATGGCTACACCTTC. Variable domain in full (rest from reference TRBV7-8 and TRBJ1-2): GAGVSQSPRYKVAKRGQDVALRCDPISGHVSLFWYQQALGQGPEFLTYFQNEAQLDKSGLPSDRFFAERPEGSVSTLKIQRTQQEDSAVYLCASTRQAGDGYTFGSGTRLTVV.

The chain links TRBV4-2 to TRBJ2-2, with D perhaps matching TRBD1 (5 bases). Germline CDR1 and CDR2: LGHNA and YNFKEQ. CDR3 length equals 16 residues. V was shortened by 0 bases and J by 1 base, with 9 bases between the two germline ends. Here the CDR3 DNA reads TGTGCCAGCAGCCAAGACTTCAGGGTGAACACCGGGGAGCTGTTTTTT. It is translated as CASSQDFRVNTGELFF.

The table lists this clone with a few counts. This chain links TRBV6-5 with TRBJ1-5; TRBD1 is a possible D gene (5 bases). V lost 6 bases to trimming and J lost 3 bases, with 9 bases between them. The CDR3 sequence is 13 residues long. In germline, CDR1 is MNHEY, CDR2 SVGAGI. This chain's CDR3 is CASRWDLNQPQHF. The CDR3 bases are TGTGCCAGCAGATGGGACCTCAATCAGCCCCAGCATTTT.